This T cell receptor beta chain was obtained from a study of OX40 agonist ivuxolimab in advanced cancers. Background on the study: A diagnosis of hepatocellular carcinoma, melanoma, renal cell or head and neck cancer was present in dose-escalation patients. Study-level findings and limits: People who partly responded at 0.1-3.0 mg/kg had some of the least clonal expansion seen.

Per germline, CDR1 MNHEY and CDR2 SMNVEV (reference sequence). J gave up 5 bases and V 2 bases, and 6 bases lay outside the gene matches. The CDR3 sequence is 15 residues long. Samples of blood were obtained at baseline, on cycle 4 day 1, and on cycle 7 day 1. Concerning this clone: Its specificity is not known.

The data were produced by immunoSEQ multiplex PCR, yet TCRdb's version contains in-frame clones alone and is incomplete. The sample consists of 50,000 to 55,000 clones, less than 90% of them appearing once. The TCR sequence derives from an adult with an advanced solid tumor such as melanoma, head and neck, liver or kidney cancer. This chain connects TRBV27 to TRBJ1-1; the match to TRBD1 covers 9 bases. This sample comprised CD4+ or CD8+ T cells sorted from blood, obtained in a trial of the OX40 agonist ivuxolimab. For the CDR3, the DNA is TGTGCCAGCAGTTTACCCGGACAGGGGTTGACTGAAGCTTTCTTT. It specifies CASSLPGQGLTEAFF.